The 2 T cell receptor beta chains below come from one sample, sequenced in a study of blood T cell repertoires in COVID-19. Clones were read by immunoSEQ multiplex PCR, and TCRdb kept only the in-frame ones, dropping some. The sample has roughly 120,000 clones, 85% seen once. The sample consisted of peripheral blood. All receptors come from a man aged 80 or over with acute or convalescent COVID-19.

This clone appeared a single time. The rearrangement uses TRBV5-4 and TRBJ2-1, with TRBD1 as a possible D gene (6 bases). Trimming shortened V by 0 bases and J by 0 bases, and 10 bases separated the two germline ends. The germline gives CDR1 SGHNT, CDR2 YYREEE (reference sequence). This CDR3 spans 16 amino acids. The chain's CDR3 is CASSLAGQSSYNEQFF. CDR3 coding DNA: TGTGCCAGCAGCTTGGCCGGACAGAGCTCCTACAATGAGCAGTTCTTC. Full variable domain (rest looked up from reference TRBV5-4 and TRBJ2-1): ETGVTQSPTHLIKTRGQQVTLRCSSQSGHNTVSWYQQALGQGPQFIFQYYREEENGRGNFPPRFSGLQFPNYSSELNVNALELDDSALYLCASSLAGQSSYNEQFFGPGTRLTVL.

With respect to this clone: This CDR3 is also generated by other DNA sequences in the sample. The rearrangement links TRBV9 to TRBJ2-3; the D gene is possibly TRBD2 (5 bases). V lost 7 bases and J 3 bases, leaving 9 bases between the germline ends. The CDR3 consists of 12 residues. Per the germline V gene, CDR1 is SGDLS and CDR2 is YYNGEE. CDR3 loop: CASSRGTDTQYF. CDR3 nucleotide sequence: TGTGCCAGCTCACGGGGAACAGATACGCAGTATTTT.